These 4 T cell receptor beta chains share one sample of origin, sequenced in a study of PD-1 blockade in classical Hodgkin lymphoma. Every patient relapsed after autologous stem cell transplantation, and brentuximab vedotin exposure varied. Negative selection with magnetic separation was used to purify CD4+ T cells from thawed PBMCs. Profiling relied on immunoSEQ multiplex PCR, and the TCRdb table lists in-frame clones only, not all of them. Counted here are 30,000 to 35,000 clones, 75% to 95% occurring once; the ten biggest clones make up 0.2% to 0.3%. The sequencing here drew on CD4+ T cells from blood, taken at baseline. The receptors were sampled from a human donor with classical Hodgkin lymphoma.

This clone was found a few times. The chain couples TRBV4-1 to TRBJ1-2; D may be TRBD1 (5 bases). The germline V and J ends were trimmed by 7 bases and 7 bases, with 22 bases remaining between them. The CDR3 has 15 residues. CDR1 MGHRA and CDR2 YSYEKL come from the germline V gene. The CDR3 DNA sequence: TGCGCCAGCACCCCACCCGGGGCAGGGAGGAGTGGCTACACCTTC. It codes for CASTPPGAGRSGYTF.

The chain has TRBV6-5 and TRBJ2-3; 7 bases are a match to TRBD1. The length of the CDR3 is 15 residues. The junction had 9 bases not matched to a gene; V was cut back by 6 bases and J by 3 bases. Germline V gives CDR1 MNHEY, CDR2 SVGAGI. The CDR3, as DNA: TGTGCCAGCAGGCCTCGACAGGGTAGTACAGATACGCAGTATTTT. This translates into CASRPRQGSTDTQYF.

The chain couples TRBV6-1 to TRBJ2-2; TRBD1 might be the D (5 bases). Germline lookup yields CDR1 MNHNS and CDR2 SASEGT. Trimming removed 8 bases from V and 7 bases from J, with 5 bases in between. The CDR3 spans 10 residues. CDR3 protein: CASDSGELFF. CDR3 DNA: TGTGCCAGCGACAGCGGGGAGCTGTTTTTT.

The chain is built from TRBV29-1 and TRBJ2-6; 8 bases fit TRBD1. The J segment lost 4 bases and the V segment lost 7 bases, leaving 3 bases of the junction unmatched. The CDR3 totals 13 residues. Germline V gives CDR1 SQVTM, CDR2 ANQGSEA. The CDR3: CSGQGSGANVLTF. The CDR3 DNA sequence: TGCAGCGGACAGGGGTCCGGGGCCAACGTCCTGACTTTC.